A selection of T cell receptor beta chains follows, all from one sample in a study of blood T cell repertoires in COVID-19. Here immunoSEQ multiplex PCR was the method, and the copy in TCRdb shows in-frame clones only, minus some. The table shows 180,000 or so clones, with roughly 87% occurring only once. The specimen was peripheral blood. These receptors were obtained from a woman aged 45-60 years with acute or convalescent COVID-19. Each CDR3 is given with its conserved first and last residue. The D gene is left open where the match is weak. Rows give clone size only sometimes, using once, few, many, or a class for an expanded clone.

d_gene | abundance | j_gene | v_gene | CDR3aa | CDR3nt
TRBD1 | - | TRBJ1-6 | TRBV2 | CASSTGGWDNSPLHF | TGTGCCAGCTCGACAGGGGGTTGGGATAATTCACCCCTCCACTTT
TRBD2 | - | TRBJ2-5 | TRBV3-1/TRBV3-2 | CASSQVMLAGGRETQYF | TGTGCCAGCAGCCAAGTTATGCTAGCGGGGGGGCGGGAGACCCAGTACTTC
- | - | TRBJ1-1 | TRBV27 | CASSLTFKDILNTEAFF | TGTGCCAGCAGTCTCACTTTCAAAGACATATTGAACACTGAAGCTTTCTTT
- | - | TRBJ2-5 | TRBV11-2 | CASSLVGQGETQYF | TGTGCCAGCAGCTTAGTTGGGCAGGGAGAGACCCAGTACTTC
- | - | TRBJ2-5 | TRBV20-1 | CSAGGQETQYF | TGCAGTGCTGGGGGGCAAGAGACCCAGTACTTC
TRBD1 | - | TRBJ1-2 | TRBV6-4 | CASSDLDRGRHGYTF | TGTGCCAGCAGTGACTTAGACAGGGGGCGTCATGGCTACACCTTC
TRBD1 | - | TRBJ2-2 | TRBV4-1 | CASSQGTGGVGGELFF | TGCGCCAGCAGCCAAGGGACAGGGGGCGTAGGCGGGGAGCTGTTTTTT
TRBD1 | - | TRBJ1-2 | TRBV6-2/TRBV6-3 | CASSSLGQSYGYTF | TGTGCCAGCAGTTCCCTGGGACAGAGCTATGGCTACACCTTC
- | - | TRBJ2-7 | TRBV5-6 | CASSRRDRQSLWQYF | TGTGCCAGCAGCCGTAGAGACAGGCAATCTTTGTGGCAGTACTTC
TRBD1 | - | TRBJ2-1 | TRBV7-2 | CASSPTGDREQFF | TGTGCCAGCAGCCCTACAGGGGATCGCGAGCAGTTCTTC
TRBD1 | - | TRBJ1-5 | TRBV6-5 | CASRGGYSNQPQHF | TGTGCCAGCAGAGGGGGCTATAGCAATCAGCCCCAGCATTTT
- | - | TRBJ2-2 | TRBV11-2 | CASEQENGELFF | TGTGCCAGCGAACAGGAAAACGGGGAGCTGTTTTTT
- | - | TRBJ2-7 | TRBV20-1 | CSASRFQGGYEQYF | TGCAGTGCTAGTAGGTTTCAGGGGGGCTACGAGCAGTACTTC
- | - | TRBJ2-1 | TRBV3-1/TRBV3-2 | CASSQGGGLGNEQFF | TGTGCCAGCAGCCAAGGCGGGGGCTTGGGTAATGAGCAGTTCTTC
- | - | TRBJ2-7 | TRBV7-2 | CASSLATRGYEQYF | TGTGCCAGCAGCTTAGCGACTAGAGGCTACGAGCAGTACTTC
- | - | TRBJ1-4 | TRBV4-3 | CASSEEELSNEKLFF | TGCGCCAGCAGCGAAGAGGAGCTTTCTAATGAAAAACTGTTTTTT
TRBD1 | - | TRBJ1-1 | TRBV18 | CASSFTGAGGLNTEAFF | TGTGCCAGCTCGTTTACAGGGGCGGGTGGGCTGAACACTGAAGCTTTCTTT
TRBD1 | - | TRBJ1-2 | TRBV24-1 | CATSDRDRGGYTF | TGTGCCACCAGTGATCGGGACAGGGGAGGCTACACCTTC
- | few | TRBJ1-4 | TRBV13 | CASRRAPSTNEKLFF | TGTGCCAGCAGGAGGGCACCCTCAACTAATGAAAAACTGTTTTTT
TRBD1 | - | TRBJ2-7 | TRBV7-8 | CASSPTGGTTGEQYF | TGTGCCAGCAGCCCCACAGGGGGCACTACTGGCGAGCAGTACTTC
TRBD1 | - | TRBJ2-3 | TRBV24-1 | CATSDFGQGASDTQYF | TGTGCCACCAGTGATTTTGGGCAGGGGGCATCAGATACGCAGTATTTT
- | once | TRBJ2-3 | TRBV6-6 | CASTPGGTDTQYF | TGTGCCAGCACCCCGGGGGGCACAGATACGCAGTATTTT
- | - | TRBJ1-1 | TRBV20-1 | CRATVNTEAFF | TGCAGGGCGACAGTGAACACTGAAGCTTTCTTT
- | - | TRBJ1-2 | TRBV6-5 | CASSPRGFSYGYTF | TGTGCCAGCAGTCCAAGGGGGTTCTCCTATGGCTACACCTTC
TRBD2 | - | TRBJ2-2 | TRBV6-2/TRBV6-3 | CASSRTSGAGELFF | TGTGCCAGCAGCCGGACTAGCGGGGCCGGGGAGCTGTTTTTT
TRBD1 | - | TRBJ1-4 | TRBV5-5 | CASNQGGIHEKLFF | TGTGCCAGCAACCAAGGGGGCATTCATGAAAAACTGTTTTTT
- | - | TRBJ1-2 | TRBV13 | CASSFLQGLYGYTF | TGTGCCAGCAGCTTTCTTCAGGGCCTCTATGGCTACACCTTC
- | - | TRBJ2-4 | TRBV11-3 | CASSAPRGAKNIQYF | TGTGCCAGCAGCGCACCGCGGGGAGCCAAAAACATTCAGTACTTC
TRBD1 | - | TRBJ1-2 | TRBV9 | CASSAGTGYGYTF | TGTGCCAGCAGCGCCGGGACAGGCTATGGCTACACCTTC
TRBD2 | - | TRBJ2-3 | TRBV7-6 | CASSPRFSGGVSGTQYF | TGTGCCAGCAGCCCCCGGTTTAGCGGGGGGGTCAGCGGTACGCAGTATTTT
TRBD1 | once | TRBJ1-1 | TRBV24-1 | CATSETGTGGLNTEAFF | TGTGCCACCAGTGAAACGGGGACAGGGGGCCTGAACACTGAAGCTTTCTTT
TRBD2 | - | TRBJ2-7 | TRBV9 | CASSVTPTSGGYEQYF | TGTGCCAGCAGCGTAACCCCGACTAGCGGGGGGTACGAGCAGTACTTC
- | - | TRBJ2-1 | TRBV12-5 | CASGLPPEQEQFF | TGTGCTAGTGGTTTGCCCCCGGAACAGGAGCAGTTCTTC
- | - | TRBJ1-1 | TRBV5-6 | CASSYGAGREAFF | TGTGCCAGCAGCTATGGGGCCGGACGGGAAGCTTTCTTT
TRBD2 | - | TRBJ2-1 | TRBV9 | CASSPRTSGGAGNEQFF | TGTGCCAGCAGCCCACGGACTAGCGGGGGGGCCGGCAATGAGCAGTTCTTC
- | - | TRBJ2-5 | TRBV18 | CASSRGLAGETQYF | TGTGCCAGCTCCAGGGGCCTAGCAGGAGAGACCCAGTACTTC
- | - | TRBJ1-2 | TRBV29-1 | CSVEGQGGHYGYTF | TGCAGCGTGGAGGGGCAGGGAGGGCACTATGGCTACACCTTC